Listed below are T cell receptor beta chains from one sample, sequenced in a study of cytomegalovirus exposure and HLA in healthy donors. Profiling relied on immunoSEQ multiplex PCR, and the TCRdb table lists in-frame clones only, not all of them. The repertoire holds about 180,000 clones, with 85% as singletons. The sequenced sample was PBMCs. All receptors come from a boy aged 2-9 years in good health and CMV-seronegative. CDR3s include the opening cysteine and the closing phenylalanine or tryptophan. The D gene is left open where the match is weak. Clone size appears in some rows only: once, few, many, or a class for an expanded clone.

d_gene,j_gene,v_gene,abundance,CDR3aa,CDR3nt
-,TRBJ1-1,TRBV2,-,CASRSQASNTEAFF,TGTGCCAGCAGGAGTCAGGCGTCAAACACTGAAGCTTTCTTT
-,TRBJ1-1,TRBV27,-,CASSSSGNTEAFF,TGTGCCAGCAGTTCCTCCGGGAACACTGAAGCTTTCTTT
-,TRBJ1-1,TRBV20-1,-,CSASVRAEAFF,TGCAGTGCTAGTGTGAGAGCTGAAGCTTTCTTT
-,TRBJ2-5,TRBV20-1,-,CSADREETQYF,TGCAGTGCTGACAGAGAAGAGACCCAGTACTTC
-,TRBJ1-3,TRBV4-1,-,CASSQVVAAGNTIYF,TGCGCCAGCAGCCAAGTGGTGGCAGCTGGAAACACCATATATTTT
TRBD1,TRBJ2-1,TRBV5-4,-,CASSPSRTGGILDEQFF,TGTGCCAGCAGCCCTAGTAGGACAGGCGGAATTCTCGATGAGCAGTTCTTC
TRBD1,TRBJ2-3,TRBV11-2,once,CVSSLDGWDRGTDTQYF,TGTGTCAGCAGCTTAGATGGTTGGGACAGGGGCACAGATACGCAGTATTTT
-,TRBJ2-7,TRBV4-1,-,CASSQERAYEQYF,TGCGCCAGCAGCCAAGAGAGGGCGTACGAGCAGTACTTC
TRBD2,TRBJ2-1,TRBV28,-,CASSLLADYQNEQFF,TGTGCCAGCAGTTTACTAGCGGACTACCAAAATGAGCAGTTCTTC
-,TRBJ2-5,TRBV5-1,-,CASSFGDSQETQYF,TGCGCCAGCAGCTTTGGAGACAGCCAAGAGACCCAGTACTTC
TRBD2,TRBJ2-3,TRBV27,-,CASSPSTSGTDTQYF,TGTGCCAGCAGTCCCTCGACTAGCGGCACAGATACGCAGTATTTT
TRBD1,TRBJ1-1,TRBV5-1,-,CASRPYRGFRGTEAFF,TGCGCCAGCAGGCCATACAGGGGGTTCCGCGGTACTGAAGCTTTCTTT
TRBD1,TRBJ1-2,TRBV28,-,CASSSGDSWNYGYTF,TGTGCCAGCAGCTCCGGGGACAGCTGGAACTATGGCTACACCTTC
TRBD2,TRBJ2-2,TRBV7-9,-,CASSSDPRTSSNTGELFF,TGTGCCAGCAGCTCAGACCCTAGGACTAGCTCGAACACCGGGGAGCTGTTTTTT
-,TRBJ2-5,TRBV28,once,CASTDGVRKRETQYF,TGTGCCAGCACCGACGGGGTGCGGAAGAGAGAGACCCAGTACTTC
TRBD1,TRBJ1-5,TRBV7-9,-,CASSSQSGGYNQPQHF,TGTGCCAGCAGCTCGCAATCAGGGGGCTACAATCAGCCCCAGCATTTT
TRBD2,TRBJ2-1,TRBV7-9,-,CSSSLGPTSGGFYNEQFF,TGTTCCAGCAGCTTAGGCCCAACTAGCGGGGGGTTTTACAATGAGCAGTTCTTC
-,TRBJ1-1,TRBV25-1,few,CASSRGWSMNTEAFF,TGTGCCAGCAGTAGGGGATGGTCCATGAACACTGAAGCTTTCTTT
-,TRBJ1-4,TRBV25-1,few,CASSLHGGLFF,TGTGCCAGCAGTCTTCACGGAGGACTGTTTTTT
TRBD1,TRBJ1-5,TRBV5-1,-,CASSLGTGSNQPQHF,TGCGCCAGCAGCTTGGGGACAGGGAGCAATCAGCCCCAGCATTTT
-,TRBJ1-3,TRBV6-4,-,CASSPPGAGNTIYF,TGTGCCAGCAGTCCACCGGGAGCTGGAAACACCATATATTTT
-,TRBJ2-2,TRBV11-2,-,CASSFPDRELFF,TGTGCCAGCAGTTTTCCGGACAGGGAGCTGTTTTTT
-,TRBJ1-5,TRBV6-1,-,CASSEWVAGSNQPQHF,TGTGCCAGCAGTGAATGGGTGGCAGGGAGCAATCAGCCCCAGCATTTT
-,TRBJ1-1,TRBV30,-,CAWSVSLKNTEAFF,TGTGCCTGGAGTGTTAGTCTAAAGAACACTGAAGCTTTCTTT
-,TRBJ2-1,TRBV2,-,CASRPAPSGNEQFF,TGTGCCAGCAGACCGGCCCCGAGCGGGAATGAGCAGTTCTTC
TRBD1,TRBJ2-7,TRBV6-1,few,CASSLGTGGAEQYF,TGTGCCAGCAGTCTAGGGACAGGGGGGGCCGAGCAGTACTTC
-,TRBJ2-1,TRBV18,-,CASSPQPGLLNEQFF,TGTGCCAGCTCACCTCAACCGGGACTCCTCAATGAGCAGTTCTTC
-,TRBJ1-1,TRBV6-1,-,CASSEEGSLNTEAFF,TGTGCCAGCAGCGAAGAGGGGTCTTTAAACACTGAAGCTTTCTTT
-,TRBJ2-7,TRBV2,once,CASSEWRDYEQYF,TGTGCCAGCAGTGAATGGAGAGACTACGAGCAGTACTTC
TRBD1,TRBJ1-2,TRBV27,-,CASSLSAPGGGYTF,TGTGCCAGCAGTTTGTCTGCGCCAGGGGGTGGCTACACCTTC
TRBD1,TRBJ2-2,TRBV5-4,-,CASSSQGANTGELFF,TGTGCCAGCAGCAGTCAGGGGGCGAACACCGGGGAGCTGTTTTTT
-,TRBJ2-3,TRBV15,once,CATSRDVGGAVSTDTQYF,TGTGCCACCAGCAGAGATGTGGGGGGGGCGGTTAGCACAGATACGCAGTATTTT
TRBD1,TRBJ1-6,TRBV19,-,CASRGTGMNSPLHF,TGTGCCAGTAGGGGGACAGGGATGAATTCACCCCTCCACTTT
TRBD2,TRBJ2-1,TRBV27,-,CASSSGLADNNEQFF,TGTGCCAGCAGTTCGGGACTAGCGGATAACAATGAGCAGTTCTTC
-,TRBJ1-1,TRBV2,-,CASSGTDQYTEAFF,TGTGCCAGCAGTGGGACAGATCAATACACTGAAGCTTTCTTT
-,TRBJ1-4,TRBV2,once,CASSTTTTTNEKLFF,TGTGCCAGCAGTACCACAACCACAACTAATGAAAAACTGTTTTTT
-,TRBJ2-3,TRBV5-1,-,CASSLPQGTDTQYF,TGCGCCAGCAGCCTACCTCAGGGCACAGATACGCAGTATTTT
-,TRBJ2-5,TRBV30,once,CAWSPRETQYF,TGTGCCTGGAGTCCCCGGGAGACCCAGTACTTC
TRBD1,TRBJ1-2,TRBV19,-,CATRDRQRTGAGYTF,TGTGCCACCAGGGACAGGCAGCGTACAGGTGCGGGCTACACCTTC
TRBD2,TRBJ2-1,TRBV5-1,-,CASSSGTSGGLEQFF,TGCGCCAGCAGCTCAGGGACTAGCGGGGGCCTTGAGCAGTTCTTC
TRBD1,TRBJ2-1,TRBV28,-,CASSLTGDEQFF,TGTGCCAGCAGTTTGACAGGGGATGAGCAGTTCTTC
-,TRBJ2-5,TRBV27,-,CASSIKQGPGGRETQYF,TGTGCCAGCAGTATAAAACAGGGGCCCGGGGGCAGGGAGACCCAGTACTTC
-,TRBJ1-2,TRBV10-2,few,CASSESIGVGYTF,TGCGCCAGCAGTGAGTCTATAGGGGTTGGCTACACCTTC
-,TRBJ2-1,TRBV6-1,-,CASSEAGSAHNEQFF,TGTGCCAGCAGTGAAGCGGGCTCCGCTCACAATGAGCAGTTCTTC
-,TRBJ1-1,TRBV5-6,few,CASSPGQRFTEAFF,TGTGCCAGCAGCCCCGGACAAAGATTCACTGAAGCTTTCTTT
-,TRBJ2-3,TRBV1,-,CTSSQVSGRGTDTQYF,TGCACCAGCAGCCAAGTGAGTGGGAGGGGCACAGATACGCAGTATTTT
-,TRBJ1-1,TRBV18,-,CASSLGGGTEAFF,TGTGCCAGCTCTCTCGGGGGGGGCACTGAAGCTTTCTTT
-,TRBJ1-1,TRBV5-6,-,CASSRFAGDTEAFF,TGTGCCAGCAGCCGATTCGCAGGGGACACTGAAGCTTTCTTT
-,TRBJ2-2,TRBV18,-,CASSPLGFVTGELFF,TGTGCCAGCTCACCCCTCGGTTTCGTCACCGGGGAGCTGTTTTTT
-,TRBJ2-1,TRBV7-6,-,CASSLAGSQNEQFF,TGTGCCAGCAGCTTAGCTGGGAGCCAAAATGAGCAGTTCTTC
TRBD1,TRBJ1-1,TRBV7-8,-,CASSTAVGRAQTGDTEAFF,TGTGCCAGCAGTACAGCGGTTGGTAGGGCACAGACAGGGGACACTGAAGCTTTCTTT
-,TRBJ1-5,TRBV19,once,CASSTTSGSMEPQHF,TGTGCCAGTAGTACTACCAGCGGGAGTATGGAGCCCCAGCATTTT
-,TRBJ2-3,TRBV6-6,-,CASSYQETDTQYF,TGTGCCAGCAGTTACCAGGAAACAGATACGCAGTATTTT